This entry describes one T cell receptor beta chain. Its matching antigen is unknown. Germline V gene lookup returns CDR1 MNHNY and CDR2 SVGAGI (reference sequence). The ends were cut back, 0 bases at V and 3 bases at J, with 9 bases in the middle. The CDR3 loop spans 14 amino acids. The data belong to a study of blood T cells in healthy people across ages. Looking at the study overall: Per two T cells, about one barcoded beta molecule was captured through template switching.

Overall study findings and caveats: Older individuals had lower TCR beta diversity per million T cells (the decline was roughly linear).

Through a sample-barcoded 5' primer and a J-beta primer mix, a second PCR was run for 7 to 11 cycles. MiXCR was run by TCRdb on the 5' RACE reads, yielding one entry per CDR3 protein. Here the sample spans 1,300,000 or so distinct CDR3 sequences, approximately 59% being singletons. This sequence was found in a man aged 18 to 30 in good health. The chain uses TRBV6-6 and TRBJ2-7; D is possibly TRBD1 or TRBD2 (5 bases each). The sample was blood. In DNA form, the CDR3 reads TGTGCCAGCAGTTACTCGAGGGACCTCTACGAGCAGTACTTC. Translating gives CASSYSRDLYEQYF.